One T cell receptor (beta chain) is described in this entry. What it binds is unknown. RNA transcripts provided the source from which TCR beta CDR3 regions were amplified. The HTBI set primed first-round TCR CDR3 RT-PCR. Via MiXCR, TCRdb re-called the multiplex PCR reads, giving one row per CDR3 protein. This table holds 300,000 to 400,000 distinct CDR3 sequences, around 23% found once. These data come from a study of T cells in Graves' hyperthyroidism and ophthalmopathy. Study-level points and caveats: In the analysis, a 13 V-J model separated ophthalmopathy from stable hyperthyroidism.

V gave up 4 bases and J gave up 5 bases, with 20 bases separating them. The germline CDR1 and CDR2 sequences are LGHNA and YNFKEQ. There are 16 residues in the CDR3. The material sequenced was blood. The origin of this receptor is a woman aged 45 to 65 with Graves' hyperthyroidism. The chain combines TRBV4-2 with TRBJ1-1; tentative D call: TRBD1 (5 bases). CDR3 sequence (DNA): TGTGCCAGCAGCCTGGGACCGACGGTAGATGGAACTGAAGCTTTCTTT. Protein product: CASSLGPTVDGTEAFF.